This entry concerns a single TCR beta chain. The data are from a study of PD-L1 blockade in urothelial cancer. Study as a whole: At 3 weeks after treatment start (second dose) and again at 6 weeks, blood was analyzed.

Assay: immunoSEQ multiplex PCR; the TCRdb copy retains only in-frame clones and omits some. The data contain under 55,000 clones, approximately 87% of them seen just once; the ten biggest clones take up 5.8%. The germline V gene has CDR1 WSHSY and CDR2 SAAADI. The CDR3 has 12 residues. The germline V and J ends were trimmed by 9 bases and 6 bases, with 14 bases remaining between them. This chain links TRBV10-2 with TRBJ1-2; a weak D match, TRBD1 (6 bases). This specimen consisted of PBMCs, obtained around atezolizumab (anti-PD-L1) treatment. This receptor was taken from a man aged 40-50 years with urothelial cancer. This CDR3 is CASRTETDGYTF. The CDR3, as DNA: TGCGCCAGTAGGACAGAAACTGATGGCTACACCTTC.